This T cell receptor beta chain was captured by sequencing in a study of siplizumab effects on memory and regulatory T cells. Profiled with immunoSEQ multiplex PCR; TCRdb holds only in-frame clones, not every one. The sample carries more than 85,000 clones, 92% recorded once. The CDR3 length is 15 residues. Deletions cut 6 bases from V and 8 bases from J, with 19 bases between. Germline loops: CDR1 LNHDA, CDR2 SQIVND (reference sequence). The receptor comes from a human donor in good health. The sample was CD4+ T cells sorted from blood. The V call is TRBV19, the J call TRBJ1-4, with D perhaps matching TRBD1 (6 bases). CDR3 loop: CASSRGDTGGEKLFF. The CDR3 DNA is TGTGCCAGTAGCCGAGGGGACACGGGAGGCGAAAAACTGTTTTTT.